Below, 17 T cell receptor beta chains from the same sample are listed, as sequenced in a study of cytomegalovirus exposure and HLA in healthy donors. Both 60 Vbeta primers and 13 Jbeta primers went into the PCR. Sequenced by immunoSEQ multiplex PCR; TCRdb stores in-frame clones only, minus some. The repertoire holds around 270,000 clones, 80% seen once, with roughly 0.3% in the top ten. Sequencing was done on a sample of PBMCs. The receptors shown here come from a girl aged 2 to 9 in good health and CMV-seronegative.

The chain employs TRBV28 and TRBJ1-3; 7 bases match TRBD1. The CDR3 contains 15 residues. Trimming removed 3 bases from V and 0 bases from J; junction bases left unmatched: 2. Germline V gene lookup returns CDR1 MDHEN and CDR2 SYDVKM. CDR3 bases: TGTGCCAGCAGTTTCAGGGGGGTCTCTGGAAACACCATATATTTT. Residues: CASSFRGVSGNTIYF. The full variable domain, with the rest looked up from reference TRBV28 and TRBJ1-3, is DVKVTQSSRYLVKRTGEKVFLECVQDMDHENMFWYRQDPGLGLRLIYFSYDVKMKEKGDIPEGYSVSREKKERFSLILESASTNQTSMYLCASSFRGVSGNTIYFGEGSWLTVV.

The chain employs TRBV5-1 and TRBJ2-3; 12 bases line up with TRBD2. V was clipped by 4 bases and J by 2 bases; unmatched bases: 2. CDR1 and CDR2 from the germline V gene are SGHRS and YFSETQ. The CDR3 runs to 15 residues. The chain's CDR3 is CASSPSGGATDTQYF. CDR3 nucleotides: TGCGCCAGCAGCCCTAGCGGGGGGGCCACAGATACGCAGTATTTT. Drawing the rest from reference TRBV5-1 and TRBJ2-3, the complete variable domain is KAGVTQTPRYLIKTRGQQVTLSCSPISGHRSVSWYQQTPGQGLQFLFEYFSETQRNKGNFPGRFSGRQFSNSRSEMNVSTLELGDSALYLCASSPSGGATDTQYFGPGTRLTVL.

The V gene is TRBV6-5, the J gene TRBJ2-7, with unresolved D. Germline V lookup: CDR1 MNHEY, CDR2 SVGAGI. The germline V and J ends were trimmed by 0 bases and 6 bases, with 9 bases remaining between them. The CDR3 is 13 residues long. Here the CDR3 DNA reads TGTGCCAGCAGTTACTCATCTAGGAGCGAGCAGTACTTC. Encoded protein: CASSYSSRSEQYF.

The V gene is TRBV10-3, the J gene TRBJ2-6; D perhaps matches TRBD2 (5 bases). This CDR3 is built from 15 residues. V was clipped by 10 bases and J by 3 bases, with 16 bases between them. The germline gives CDR1 ENHRY, CDR2 SYGVKD. The CDR3 here is CATNSRGFGANVLTF. The CDR3 coding sequence is TGTGCCACAAACTCCCGCGGGTTTGGGGCCAACGTCCTGACTTTC.

The chain is built from TRBV7-7 and TRBJ2-7; TRBD2 matches at 8 bases. CDR3 length: 16 amino acids. Germline CDR1 SSHAT, CDR2 FNYEAQ (reference sequence). V trimming: 5 bases; J trimming: 5 bases; junction bases outside the gene matches: 14. The CDR3 bases are TGTGCCAGCAGCCAGTCCTGGGCAGCGGGAGAGAACGAGCAGTACTTC. As protein: CASSQSWAAGENEQYF. Full variable domain (missing parts from reference TRBV7-7 and TRBJ2-7): GAGVSQSPRYKVTKRGQDVTLRCDPISSHATLYWYQQALGQGPEFLTYFNYEAQPDKSGLPSDRFSAERPEGSISTLTIQRTEQRDSAMYRCASSQSWAAGENEQYFGPGTRLTVT.

The genes are TRBV19 and TRBJ2-7, with D possibly matching TRBD1 (6 bases). This CDR3 is built from 14 residues. Germline values: CDR1 LNHDA, CDR2 SQIVND (reference sequence). Trimming left V 1 base short and J 1 base short, with 8 bases between. The CDR3 here is CASSIVGQSYEQYF. The CDR3 nucleotides are TGTGCCAGTAGTATAGTAGGACAGTCCTACGAGCAGTACTTC. The full variable domain, rest sourced from reference TRBV19 and TRBJ2-7, is DGGITQSPKYLFRKEGQNVTLSCEQNLNHDAMYWYRQDPGQGLRLIYYSQIVNDFQKGDIAEGYSVSREKKESFPLTVTSAQKNPTAFYLCASSIVGQSYEQYFGPGTRLTVT.

In this sample, this clone turned up a few times. The chain carries TRBV19 and TRBJ2-1, with D possibly matching TRBD1 (6 bases). Trimming cost V 5 bases and J 4 bases, with 12 bases left between them. The CDR3 is made up of 14 amino acids. The germline gives CDR1 LNHDA, CDR2 SQIVND (reference sequence). The CDR3 spells CASSAAGAYNEQFF. CDR3 nucleotide sequence: TGTGCCAGTAGTGCGGCAGGGGCGTACAATGAGCAGTTCTTC.

The chain has TRBV12-5 and TRBJ1-1; tentative D call: TRBD1 (5 bases). The CDR3 extends over 16 amino acids. V lost 2 bases and J 1 base, leaving 14 bases between the germline ends. The germline gives CDR1 LGHNT, CDR2 FRNRAP. Written as DNA, the CDR3 is TGTGCTAGTGGTTTGTTCAGGGAGCGGGGGAACACTGAAGCTTTCTTT. Amino acid sequence: CASGLFRERGNTEAFF.

This chain joins TRBV6-6 and TRBJ2-7; a possible D gene is TRBD2 (5 bases). Trimming left V 5 bases short and J 7 bases short, with 15 bases between. Germline V gene data show CDR1 as MNHNY and CDR2 as SVGAGI (reference sequence). The CDR3 consists of 13 residues. DNA for the CDR3: TGTGCCAGCAGTAACCGGGATTCACGAGAGCAGTACTTC. Protein: CASSNRDSREQYF.

The chain links TRBV6-5 to TRBJ1-1; D not certain. CDR1 is MNHEY, CDR2 SVGAGI, per germline. V shed 4 bases and J shed 1 base, with 4 bases lying between them. This CDR3 spans 12 amino acids. CDR3 DNA: TGTGCCAGCAGTTCGGGGAACACTGAAGCTTTCTTT. Translated, it gives CASSSGNTEAFF.

The chain carries TRBV28 and TRBJ2-5, with 7 bases lining up with TRBD2. Losses at the gene ends were 3 bases for V and 5 bases for J; bases not matched to a gene: 6. The CDR3 loop spans 14 amino acids. Germline V gives CDR1 MDHEN, CDR2 SYDVKM. The CDR3 DNA reads as TGTGCCAGCAGTTTGACTAGCTTTATGGAGACCCAGTACTTC. Translated: CASSLTSFMETQYF.

V is TRBV29-1 and J is TRBJ1-2; D is possibly TRBD1 (5 bases). The V end lost 6 bases, the J end lost 1 base, and 12 bases lay between the germline ends. The CDR3 loop spans 13 amino acids. Germline V CDR1 and CDR2: SQVTM, ANQGSEA. The CDR3 DNA follows: TGCAGCGTCGTACCAGGGATTAACTATGGCTACACCTTC. Its translation is CSVVPGINYGYTF.

The rearrangement links TRBV25-1 to TRBJ1-2; 8 bases match TRBD1. The V gene's germline CDR1 is MGHDK and CDR2 SYGVNS. The CDR3 contains 13 residues. V trimming: 6 bases; J trimming: 5 bases; junction bases outside the gene matches: 5. The CDR3 DNA reads as TGTGCCAGCAGGCGGACAGGGTCTTATGGCTACACCTTC. Protein: CASRRTGSYGYTF.

This chain uses TRBV7-6 with TRBJ2-5; D is undetermined. The assigned J gene may be wrong: the sequence end matches TRBJ2-7 better. This CDR3 spans 14 amino acids. The V gene's germline CDR1 is SGHVS and CDR2 FNYEAQ. The chain's CDR3 is CASSQSGVIYEQYF. The CDR3 nucleotides read TGTGCCAGCAGCCAGTCAGGCGTCATCTACGAGCAGTACTTC.

The rearrangement joins TRBV7-3 to TRBJ2-7, with 10 bases matching TRBD1. Germline loops: CDR1 SGHTA, CDR2 FQGTGA. This CDR3 has 15 amino acids. V lost 5 bases and J lost 3; bases outside the gene matches: 7. CDR3 amino acids: CASSETGQGYYEQYF. Here the CDR3 DNA reads TGTGCCAGCAGCGAGACGGGACAGGGGTACTACGAGCAGTACTTC.

This chain links TRBV6-5 with TRBJ2-7; 7 bases are a match to TRBD1. V dropped 0 bases and J dropped 2; count of bases not matched to a gene: 4. Germline V gene sequence: CDR1 MNHEY, CDR2 SVGAGI. The CDR3 loop spans 15 amino acids. For the CDR3, the DNA is TGTGCCAGCAGTTACTCAGGGGGCCAACCCTACGAGCAGTACTTC. It encodes CASSYSGGQPYEQYF.

The chain combines TRBV7-6 with TRBJ1-2; tentatively, D is TRBD1 (5 bases). CDR1 SGHVS and CDR2 FNYEAQ come from the germline V gene. Trimming pared 8 bases from V and 4 bases from J, leaving 14 bases between. The CDR3 spans 13 residues. CDR3 loop: CASSGAGGYGYTF. The CDR3 bases are TGTGCCAGCTCAGGCGCGGGGGGCTATGGCTACACCTTC.